One T cell receptor (beta chain) is described in this entry. Its antigen is still unknown. The data belong to a study of cytomegalovirus exposure and HLA in healthy donors. Study-level results: Some segments of the V type, notably TRBV6-2 and TRBV6-3, were excluded as indistinguishable.

Healthy bone marrow donors supplied every sample. Both 60 Vbeta primers and 13 Jbeta primers went into the PCR. Sequencing used immunoSEQ multiplex PCR; TCRdb keeps in-frame clones, though not all of them. The sample records some 35,000 clones, over 40% being singletons. In germline, CDR1 is SGDLS, CDR2 YYNGEE. The CDR3 spans 13 residues. Trimming took 0 bases from V and 6 from J, leaving 10 bases between them. Specimen: PBMCs. This chain connects TRBV9 to TRBJ2-7; the D gene is possibly TRBD2 (6 bases). The source is a woman in her forties in good health and CMV-seropositive. For the CDR3, the DNA is TGTGCCAGCAGCGTAGCTACTAGCTCCGAGCAGTACTTC. Its translation is CASSVATSSEQYF.